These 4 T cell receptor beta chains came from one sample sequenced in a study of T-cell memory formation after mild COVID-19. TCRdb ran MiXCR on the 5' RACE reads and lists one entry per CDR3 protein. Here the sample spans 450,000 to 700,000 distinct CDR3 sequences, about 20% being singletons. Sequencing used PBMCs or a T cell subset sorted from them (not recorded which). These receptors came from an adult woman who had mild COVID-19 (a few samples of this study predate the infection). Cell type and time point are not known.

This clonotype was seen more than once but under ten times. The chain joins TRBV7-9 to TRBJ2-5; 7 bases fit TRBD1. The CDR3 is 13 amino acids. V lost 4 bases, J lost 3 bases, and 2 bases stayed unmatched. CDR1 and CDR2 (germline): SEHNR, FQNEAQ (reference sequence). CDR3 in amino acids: CASSYTGEETQYF. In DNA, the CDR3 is TGTGCCAGCAGCTATACAGGGGAAGAGACCCAGTACTTC.

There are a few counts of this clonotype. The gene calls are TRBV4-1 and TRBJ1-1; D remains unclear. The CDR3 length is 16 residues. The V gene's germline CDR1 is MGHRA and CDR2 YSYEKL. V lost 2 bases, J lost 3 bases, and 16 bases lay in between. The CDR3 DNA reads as TGCGCCAGCAGCCAACCCCTGGGGTGGGTAGACACTGAAGCTTTCTTT. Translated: CASSQPLGWVDTEAFF.

The CDR3 here is CASSPTPLGGELFF. CDR3 coding DNA: TGTGCCAGCAGCCCAACGCCCCTGGGCGGGGAGCTGTTTTTT. The chain has TRBV11-3 and TRBJ2-2; D not resolved. Deletions cut 5 bases from V and 7 bases from J, with 14 bases between. The germline gives CDR1 SGHNT, CDR2 YENEEA. The CDR3 is 14 amino acids.

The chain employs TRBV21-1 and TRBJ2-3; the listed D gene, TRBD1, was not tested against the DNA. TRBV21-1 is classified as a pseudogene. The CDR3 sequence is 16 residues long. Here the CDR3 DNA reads TGTGCCAGCAGCAAAGCGCAGGGTCCCGGCACAGATACGCAGTATTTT. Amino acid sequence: CASSKAQGPGTDTQYF.